This T cell receptor (beta chain) was found in a study of blood T cell repertoires in COVID-19 (dated by TCRdb to 2019 to 2021). At the level of the whole study: The collaborator samples originated in the United States, Italy and Spain and spanned the acute and convalescent phases of COVID-19. The repertoires were made available in a free public database intended to serve as a resource for research on the immune response to SARS-CoV-2. Nearly every sample came with metadata listing a de-identified subject ID, COVID-19 status, age in years and sex. Samples were obtained from the ongoing ImmuneRACE study (first 160 participants) and from 1,254 subjects provided by 6 global collaborators. Where available, HLA class I and class II types were obtained from metadata supplied by the sample provider rather than from assay-based typing. The material from the prospective study consisted of cDNA or gDNA derived from T cells, B-cell-depleted T cells, or PBMCs. Deeply sampled blood TCRbeta repertoires from subjects exposed to, actively infected with, or recovered from COVID-19 were included in the dataset.

Overall study outcomes, separate from this receptor: The quantity of clinical and demographic metadata differed by source and by participant and was supplied without curation.

The CDR3 runs 15 amino acids, cysteine and phenylalanine included. Only CDR3 DNA remains: 45 bases, in frame from the first base. Trimming takes 2 bases off V and 2 bases off J; junction bases not matched to a gene: 5. CDR1 and CDR2 are drawn from the germline V gene: SNHLY, FYNNEI. TCRbeta CDR3 regions were amplified from genomic DNA using the immunoSEQ Assay, a bias-controlled multiplex PCR. The source study handled its data this way. The number of nucleated cells in each sample was estimated from the amplification of reference gene primers within the assay. To quantify the absolute abundance of each unique TCRbeta CDR3 rearrangement, sequence reads were collapsed and filtered. For each sample, productive Simpson clonality was calculated as the square root of Simpson's diversity index over productive rearrangements. TCRdb holds this immuneACCESS table with in-frame rearrangements only. Some clones are missing; in checked studies, unresolved V genes explain under half, and the rest has no known cause. Clone size and the V and J calls come from that table; the DNA yielded D and trimming. The sample table lists 180,000 or so clones, 84% of them with a count of one. 6% to 9% of the sample is held by the ten biggest clonotypes.

Another Seattle source contributed samples from volunteer blood donors who had recovered from COVID-19. Each collaborating institution followed its own protocols to collect whole blood in K2EDTA tubes. For TCRbeta analysis, collaborator samples were shipped as frozen whole blood, as isolated PBMCs, or as DNA extracted from either sample type. The sample holds a few counts of this clone. Its antigen has not been determined. Per-base qualities were not stored, and no clone one base away is much larger. The rearrangement combines TRBV2 with TRBJ2-5, and TRBD2 matches 7 of the central bases. The sample taken for sequencing was peripheral blood. The origin of this receptor is a man between 35 and 55 years old who had recovered from COVID-19. The CDR3 region has the sequence CASSEYAGAQETQYF. The DNA reads as follows: TGTGCCAGCAGTGAATATGCGGGAGCACAAGAGACCCAGTACTTC.